The entry below gives a single T cell receptor beta chain sequence along with its context. No antigen is known for it. TCR beta libraries were built with iRepertoire HTBI primers and Arm-PCR of CDR3 regions. TCRdb independently ran MiXCR on the multiplex PCR reads; one entry per CDR3 protein. The data hold 650,000 to 700,000 distinct CDR3 sequences, with 30% observed a single time. The data originate from a study of regulatory T cells in long-lasting Graves disease. Broader study findings: With a small sample size, accuracy may have been reduced.

Time point meaning: persistent/refractory GD, antithyroid drugs over 5 years with positive TRAb. Isolated PBMC RNA provided the starting material for the TCR library. Graves' disease diagnosis followed American Thyroid Association guidelines. Sample: peripheral blood mononuclear cells (PBMCs), taken when the disease was refractory, from a patient treated with antithyroid drugs. This clonotype originated in a female donor with Graves disease.

The CDR3 protein is CASSLYQSSEKLFF. The CDR3 nucleotides read TGTGCCAGCAGCTTATATCAGTCTAGTGAAAAACTGTTTTTT. The genes are TRBV7-8 and TRBJ1-4, with unresolved D. From germline, CDR1 is SGHVS and CDR2 FQNEAQ. With 2 bases removed from V and 7 bases from J, the gap between germline ends came to 11 bases. The CDR3 has 14 amino acids. Using reference TRBV7-8 and TRBJ1-4 for the parts outside the CDR3, the full variable domain is GAGVSQSPRYKVAKRGQDVALRCDPISGHVSLFWYQQALGQGPEFLTYFQNEAQLDKSGLPSDRFFAERPEGSVSTLKIQRTQQEDSAVYLCASSLYQSSEKLFFGSGTQLSVL.